This passage covers 20 T cell receptor beta chains from one sample sequenced in a study of cytomegalovirus exposure and HLA in healthy donors. Repertoires were generated with immunoSEQ multiplex PCR, while TCRdb's copy carries only in-frame clones and drops some. This table holds roughly 190,000 clones, roughly 83% found once. The sequenced sample consisted of PBMCs. The receptors here all came from a woman aged 18 to 35 in good health and CMV-seronegative.

V gene TRBV18 combines with J gene TRBJ1-2; the D gene is possibly TRBD1 (5 bases). This CDR3 contains 17 residues. Trimming took off 0 bases at V and 5 bases at J, with 19 bases between the two ends. CDR1 and CDR2 (germline): KGHSH, LQKENI. CDR3 in amino acids: CASSPPAGRRKPYGYTF. The CDR3 nucleotides are TGTGCCAGCTCACCACCGGCGGGACGCCGAAAGCCTTATGGCTACACCTTC.

This sequence joins TRBV9 and TRBJ2-1; 9 bases are shared with TRBD1. Germline CDR1 and CDR2: SGDLS and YYNGEE. V shed 4 bases and J 0 bases; nucleotides not matched to a gene: 17. The length of the CDR3 is 20 residues. The CDR3 nucleotides read TGTGCCAGCAGCCCCCAAGTTGGGACAGGGTTATTCGGCTCCTACAATGAGCAGTTCTTC. Translating gives CASSPQVGTGLFGSYNEQFF.

This chain links TRBV2 with TRBJ1-6; 10 nucleotides align to TRBD1. The CDR3 totals 16 residues. Germline V CDR1 and CDR2: SNHLY, FYNNEI. Trimming cost V 6 bases and J 9 bases; bases outside gene matches: 11. DNA for the CDR3: TGTGCCAGCAGCCCCCTACCGGGACAGGGGACTTCACCCCTCCACTTT. Amino acids: CASSPLPGQGTSPLHF.

The J gene is TRBJ2-7, the V gene TRBV13; 9 bases match TRBD1. The germline V gene has CDR1 PRHDT and CDR2 FYEKMQ (reference sequence). With V trimmed by 4 bases and J by 2 bases, 0 bases remained unmatched. There are 13 residues in the CDR3. The CDR3 region is CASSWTGAYEQYF. The CDR3 bases are TGTGCCAGCAGCTGGACAGGGGCCTACGAGCAGTACTTC.

This clone was found a few times. The chain has TRBV19 and TRBJ2-7; D might be TRBD1 (7 bases). Germline CDR1 reads LNHDA; CDR2 reads SQIVND (reference sequence). The CDR3 is 14 amino acids. Between the trimmed V and J ends, which lost 6 bases and 4 bases, there was a span of 16 bases. This chain's CDR3 is CASRDRQGGYEQYF. The DNA of the CDR3 is TGTGCCAGTAGGGACAGACAGGGAGGATACGAGCAGTACTTC. The full variable domain, completed using reference TRBV19 and TRBJ2-7, is DGGITQSPKYLFRKEGQNVTLSCEQNLNHDAMYWYRQDPGQGLRLIYYSQIVNDFQKGDIAEGYSVSREKKESFPLTVTSAQKNPTAFYLCASRDRQGGYEQYFGPGTRLTVT.

The rearrangement links TRBV7-6 to TRBJ1-5; D gene uncertain. CDR1 and CDR2 (germline): SGHVS, FNYEAQ. The germline V and J ends were trimmed by 2 bases and 2 bases, with 4 bases remaining between them. The CDR3 length is 13 residues. For the CDR3, the DNA is TGTGCCAGCAGCTTACAGGGCAATCAGCCCCAGCATTTT. Protein product: CASSLQGNQPQHF.

V is TRBV25-1 and J is TRBJ2-7, with 12 bases lining up with TRBD2. The CDR3 loop spans 16 amino acids. J was trimmed by 3 bases and V by 4 bases; bases with no gene match: 7. The germline CDR1 and CDR2 sequences are MGHDK and SYGVNS. This CDR3 is CASSAQTSGSNYEQYF. DNA of the CDR3: TGTGCCAGCAGTGCCCAGACTAGCGGGAGTAACTACGAGCAGTACTTC.

The V call is TRBV2, the J call TRBJ1-1; weak D call: TRBD1 (6 bases). The CDR3 covers 15 residues. CDR1 is SNHLY and CDR2 is FYNNEI in the germline V gene. Trimming took 0 bases from V and 4 from J, leaving 12 bases between them. CDR3 loop: CASSEAPRGSTEAFF. For the CDR3, the DNA is TGTGCCAGCAGTGAAGCGCCCAGGGGTAGCACTGAAGCTTTCTTT.

This chain links TRBV27 with TRBJ2-3; D may be TRBD2 (6 bases). The V and J ends lost 6 bases and 6 bases respectively, with 19 bases between them. CDR3 size: 15 residues. Looked up from germline, CDR1 is MNHEY and CDR2 is SMNVEV (reference sequence). In DNA form, the CDR3 reads TGTGCCAGCAGCCTCCTCGGGGGAGGTGGCGATACGCAGTATTTT. Protein product: CASSLLGGGGDTQYF.

The rearrangement links TRBV27 to TRBJ2-1; 11 bases fit TRBD1. The CDR3 is 15 amino acids. Germline V gene data show CDR1 as MNHEY and CDR2 as SMNVEV (reference sequence). Trimming cost V 10 bases and J 3 bases; bases outside gene matches: 8. The CDR3 loop reads CATKMDRGLYNEQFF. For the CDR3, the DNA is TGTGCCACCAAAATGGACAGGGGGCTCTACAATGAGCAGTTCTTC.

The chain uses TRBV2 and TRBJ2-7; TRBD1 matches 7 bases. The CDR3 totals 11 residues. J lost 3 bases, V lost 9 bases, and 2 bases had no gene match. CDR1 is SNHLY, CDR2 FYNNEI, per germline. CDR3 DNA: TGTGCCAGGGGGACAGTCTACGAGCAGTACTTC. The encoded protein is CARGTVYEQYF.

The chain joins TRBV6-6 to TRBJ2-1; TRBD1 matches at 12 bases. CDR3 length equals 16 residues. J gave up 8 bases and V 3 bases, and 8 bases lay outside the gene matches. Germline values: CDR1 MNHNY, CDR2 SVGAGI (reference sequence). CDR3 sequence reads: CASSYTGQGAPDEQFF. The DNA for the CDR3 is TGTGCCAGCAGTTATACGGGACAGGGGGCGCCTGATGAGCAGTTCTTC.

The V gene is TRBV5-1, the J gene TRBJ1-5, with D possibly TRBD1 on 5 matching bases. V was pared by 4 bases and J by 4 bases, with 15 bases between. The V gene's germline CDR1 is SGHRS and CDR2 YFSETQ. This CDR3 contains 15 residues. The CDR3 here is CASSLGADGNQPQHF. As DNA, the CDR3 is TGCGCCAGCAGCCTAGGGGCCGACGGAAATCAGCCCCAGCATTTT. Full variable domain (remainder filled in from reference TRBV5-1 and TRBJ1-5): KAGVTQTPRYLIKTRGQQVTLSCSPISGHRSVSWYQQTPGQGLQFLFEYFSETQRNKGNFPGRFSGRQFSNSRSEMNVSTLELGDSALYLCASSLGADGNQPQHFGDGTRLSIL.

The chain couples TRBV30 to TRBJ2-1, with a weak D call TRBD2 (5 bases). The CDR3 is 16 amino acids. Trimming removed 8 bases from V and 5 bases from J, with 25 bases in between. Germline lookup yields CDR1 GTSNPN and CDR2 SVGIG (reference sequence). In nucleotides, the CDR3 is TGTGCCGGTCACCCACGCGAGGGTAGTGTGGACAATGAGCAGTTCTTC. It codes for CAGHPREGSVDNEQFF.

This chain joins TRBV28 and TRBJ2-6; possibly TRBD2 for D (5 bases). The V and J ends lost 7 bases and 10 bases respectively, with 11 bases between them. The CDR3 has 12 amino acids. In germline, CDR1 is MDHEN, CDR2 SYDVKM. The CDR3 is CASKLSGNVLTF. DNA of the CDR3: TGTGCCAGCAAACTTTCGGGGAACGTCCTGACTTTC.

The chain uses TRBV9 and TRBJ1-2; D gene ambiguous. Trimming shortened V by 0 bases and J by 0 bases, and 9 bases separated the two germline ends. This CDR3 contains 15 residues. Germline V CDR1 and CDR2: SGDLS, YYNGEE. The CDR3 spells CASSVGQVSNYGYTF. In DNA form, the CDR3 reads TGTGCCAGCAGCGTAGGTCAGGTATCTAACTATGGCTACACCTTC.

This clone has just one count. The V call is TRBV4-2, the J call TRBJ2-7; TRBD2 aligns across 13 bases. Trimming at V came to 0 bases and at J to 6 bases, leaving 5 bases not matched to a gene. From germline, CDR1 is LGHNA and CDR2 YNFKEQ. The CDR3 runs 16 residues. The CDR3 loop is CASSQDPGLAGVEQYF. The CDR3 DNA is TGTGCCAGCAGCCAAGACCCAGGACTAGCGGGAGTCGAGCAGTACTTC.

Only a few counts were recorded for this clone. The chain combines TRBV15 with TRBJ2-1, with 7 bases aligning to TRBD2. The V gene end was trimmed by 3 bases and the J gene end by 3 bases; junction bases not matched to a gene: 5. The germline CDR1 and CDR2 sequences are LNHNV and YYDKDF (reference sequence). The CDR3 contains 15 residues. The CDR3 here is CATSSKREHYNEQFF. CDR3 in DNA: TGTGCCACCAGCAGCAAGCGGGAACACTACAATGAGCAGTTCTTC.

V and J are TRBV5-8 and TRBJ1-1; D not certain. The CDR3 is 14 residues long. The germline V gene has CDR1 SGHTS and CDR2 YDEGEE. The V gene lost 0 bases and the J gene lost 4 bases, with 10 bases spanning the gap. CDR3 sequence: CASSLVAGGTEAFF. CDR3 coding DNA: TGTGCCAGCAGCTTGGTCGCGGGCGGCACTGAAGCTTTCTTT.

This clone was seen only once. The V call is TRBV25-1, the J call TRBJ2-2, with no clear D. This CDR3 has 11 residues. The V and J ends lost 10 bases and 3 bases respectively, with 6 bases between them. The germline V gene encodes CDR1 MGHDK and CDR2 SYGVNS. The CDR3 reads CATTHTGELFF. The CDR3 bases are TGTGCCACTACCCACACCGGGGAGCTGTTTTTT. The whole variable domain, remainder taken from reference TRBV25-1 and TRBJ2-2, is EADIYQTPRYLVIGTGKKITLECSQTMGHDKMYWYQQDPGMELHLIHYSYGVNSTEKGDLSSESTVSRIRTEHFPLTLESARPSHTSQYLCATTHTGELFFGEGSRLTVL.